This is a list of T cell receptor beta chains from one sample in a study of blood T cell repertoires in COVID-19. Profiled with immunoSEQ multiplex PCR; TCRdb holds only in-frame clones, not every one. The data show tens of thousands of clones, around 80% seen once. The source material was peripheral blood. Receptor source: an older man with acute or convalescent COVID-19. Each CDR3 is given with its conserved first and last residue. Each record gives: D gene, V gene, CDR3 length, clone size, J gene, CDR3 protein, CDR3 DNA. The D gene is left open where the match is weak. Clone size is given for some rows only: seen once, a few or many times, or a class if the clone is expanded.

D gene: TRBD2
V gene: TRBV2
CDR3 length: 15
clone size: once
J gene: TRBJ2-5
CDR3 protein: CASSKTSGRQETQYF
CDR3 DNA: TGTGCCAGCAGTAAAACTAGCGGGAGGCAAGAGACCCAGTACTTC

D gene: -
V gene: TRBV2
CDR3 length: 11
clone size: -
J gene: TRBJ1-1
CDR3 protein: CASRQVVEAFF
CDR3 DNA: TGTGCCAGCAGACAGGTCGTTGAAGCTTTCTTT

D gene: -
V gene: TRBV28
CDR3 length: 14
clone size: -
J gene: TRBJ1-5
CDR3 protein: CASGRRSGLQPQHF
CDR3 DNA: TGTGCCAGCGGCAGGCGTAGTGGTTTACAGCCCCAGCATTTT

D gene: -
V gene: TRBV5-5
CDR3 length: 15
clone size: -
J gene: TRBJ2-1
CDR3 protein: CASSLILSSYNEQFF
CDR3 DNA: TGTGCCAGCAGCTTGATACTAAGCTCCTACAATGAGCAGTTCTTC

D gene: -
V gene: TRBV6-5
CDR3 length: 15
clone size: -
J gene: TRBJ1-2
CDR3 protein: CASSSARFTNYGYTF
CDR3 DNA: TGTGCCAGCAGCTCCGCCAGATTCACTAACTATGGCTACACCTTC

D gene: TRBD1
V gene: TRBV3-1/TRBV3-2
CDR3 length: 13
clone size: -
J gene: TRBJ2-7
CDR3 protein: CASSRGQTYEQYF
CDR3 DNA: TGTGCCAGCAGCCGGGGACAGACCTACGAGCAGTACTTC

D gene: -
V gene: TRBV7-9
CDR3 length: 14
clone size: -
J gene: TRBJ1-1
CDR3 protein: CASSSYSLNTEAFF
CDR3 DNA: TGTGCCAGCAGCTCGTACTCATTGAACACTGAAGCTTTCTTT

D gene: TRBD1
V gene: TRBV5-1
CDR3 length: 16
clone size: -
J gene: TRBJ1-2
CDR3 protein: CASSSALGGASYGYTF
CDR3 DNA: TGCGCCAGCAGCTCGGCGCTAGGGGGCGCAAGCTATGGCTACACCTTC

D gene: -
V gene: TRBV5-1
CDR3 length: 14
clone size: -
J gene: TRBJ2-1
CDR3 protein: CASSTQGFHNEQFF
CDR3 DNA: TGCGCCAGCAGCACGCAGGGTTTTCACAATGAGCAGTTCTTC

D gene: TRBD1
V gene: TRBV19
CDR3 length: 15
clone size: medium-sized
J gene: TRBJ1-2
CDR3 protein: CASSILQGGTVGYTF
CDR3 DNA: TGTGCCAGTAGTATTCTACAAGGGGGGACAGTCGGCTACACCTTC

D gene: TRBD1
V gene: TRBV2
CDR3 length: 16
clone size: -
J gene: TRBJ2-7
CDR3 protein: CASGERTGTMTYEQYF
CDR3 DNA: TGTGCCAGCGGGGAACGGACAGGGACCATGACCTACGAGCAGTACTTC

D gene: TRBD1
V gene: TRBV2
CDR3 length: 15
clone size: few
J gene: TRBJ1-1
CDR3 protein: CASSEQGARDTEAFF
CDR3 DNA: TGTGCCAGCAGTGAACAGGGGGCGAGGGACACTGAAGCTTTCTTT

D gene: TRBD1
V gene: TRBV4-2
CDR3 length: 14
clone size: -
J gene: TRBJ1-2
CDR3 protein: CASSGGRGLSGYTF
CDR3 DNA: TGTGCCAGCTCCGGAGGCAGGGGGCTCAGTGGCTACACCTTC

D gene: -
V gene: TRBV3-1/TRBV3-2
CDR3 length: 14
clone size: -
J gene: TRBJ1-1
CDR3 protein: CASSQVGHVTEAFF
CDR3 DNA: TGTGCCAGCAGCCAAGTGGGACACGTGACTGAAGCTTTCTTT

D gene: -
V gene: TRBV4-2
CDR3 length: 13
clone size: once
J gene: TRBJ2-2
CDR3 protein: CASSQQGTGELFF
CDR3 DNA: TGTGCCAGCAGCCAACAGGGAACCGGGGAGCTGTTTTTT

D gene: TRBD1
V gene: TRBV5-1
CDR3 length: 13
clone size: -
J gene: TRBJ2-1
CDR3 protein: CASSWTGSVEQFF
CDR3 DNA: TGCGCCAGCAGCTGGACAGGTTCCGTTGAGCAGTTCTTC

D gene: -
V gene: TRBV2
CDR3 length: 14
clone size: -
J gene: TRBJ2-1
CDR3 protein: CASRGLTGDFEQFF
CDR3 DNA: TGTGCCAGCAGGGGGTTAACGGGAGACTTTGAGCAGTTCTTC

D gene: TRBD1
V gene: TRBV7-2
CDR3 length: 14
clone size: -
J gene: TRBJ2-5
CDR3 protein: CASSSEGQSGTQYF
CDR3 DNA: TGTGCCAGCAGCTCCGAGGGACAGTCAGGGACCCAGTACTTC

D gene: TRBD2
V gene: TRBV3-1/TRBV3-2
CDR3 length: 18
clone size: few
J gene: TRBJ2-7
CDR3 protein: CASSQDGVSSGLIYEQYF
CDR3 DNA: TGTGCCAGCAGCCAAGATGGAGTGTCTAGCGGGTTGATCTACGAGCAGTACTTC

D gene: -
V gene: TRBV19
CDR3 length: 16
clone size: -
J gene: TRBJ1-2
CDR3 protein: CASSPGLDRQYYGYTF
CDR3 DNA: TGTGCCAGTAGTCCCGGTCTGGACAGACAATACTATGGCTACACCTTC

D gene: -
V gene: TRBV10-3
CDR3 length: 16
clone size: few
J gene: TRBJ1-5
CDR3 protein: CAISDPEENSNQPQHF
CDR3 DNA: TGTGCCATCAGTGACCCTGAGGAGAATAGCAATCAGCCCCAGCATTTT

D gene: -
V gene: TRBV6-5
CDR3 length: 13
clone size: -
J gene: TRBJ1-2
CDR3 protein: CGEGGAANYGYTF
CDR3 DNA: TGTGGGGAGGGAGGGGCGGCTAACTATGGCTACACCTTC

D gene: TRBD1
V gene: TRBV28
CDR3 length: 13
clone size: -
J gene: TRBJ1-1
CDR3 protein: CASREQGGTEAFF
CDR3 DNA: TGTGCCAGCAGAGAACAGGGGGGGACTGAAGCTTTCTTT

D gene: -
V gene: TRBV11-2
CDR3 length: 15
clone size: -
J gene: TRBJ1-3
CDR3 protein: CASSLSQASGNTIYF
CDR3 DNA: TGTGCCAGCAGCTTATCTCAGGCGTCTGGAAACACCATATATTTT

D gene: TRBD2
V gene: TRBV5-1
CDR3 length: 16
clone size: -
J gene: TRBJ2-2
CDR3 protein: CASSFSGREPTGELFF
CDR3 DNA: TGCGCCAGCAGCTTTAGCGGGAGGGAACCCACCGGGGAGCTGTTTTTT

D gene: TRBD1
V gene: TRBV5-4
CDR3 length: 15
clone size: -
J gene: TRBJ1-2
CDR3 protein: CASSLEGGGGYGYTF
CDR3 DNA: TGTGCCAGCAGCTTGGAAGGGGGCGGCGGCTATGGCTACACCTTC

D gene: -
V gene: TRBV29-1
CDR3 length: 13
clone size: once
J gene: TRBJ2-3
CDR3 protein: CSVDAGGTDTQYF
CDR3 DNA: TGCAGCGTTGACGCGGGTGGCACAGATACGCAGTATTTT

D gene: -
V gene: TRBV5-1
CDR3 length: 15
clone size: -
J gene: TRBJ1-1
CDR3 protein: CASSLPDRLATEAFF
CDR3 DNA: TGCGCCAGCAGCCTACCCGACAGGTTGGCCACTGAAGCTTTCTTT

D gene: -
V gene: TRBV5-1
CDR3 length: 16
clone size: once
J gene: TRBJ2-3
CDR3 protein: CASSLGSADLTDTQYF
CDR3 DNA: TGCGCCAGCAGCTTGGGGTCCGCAGATCTCACAGATACGCAGTATTTT

D gene: TRBD2
V gene: TRBV2
CDR3 length: 14
clone size: few
J gene: TRBJ2-7
CDR3 protein: CASSQRGPMDEQYF
CDR3 DNA: TGTGCCAGCAGTCAGCGGGGTCCCATGGACGAGCAGTACTTC

D gene: -
V gene: TRBV7-2
CDR3 length: 15
clone size: -
J gene: TRBJ1-1
CDR3 protein: CASSLVGGLNTEAFF
CDR3 DNA: TGTGCCAGCAGCTTAGTGGGGGGGTTGAACACTGAAGCTTTCTTT

D gene: TRBD1
V gene: TRBV18
CDR3 length: 14
clone size: few
J gene: TRBJ1-5
CDR3 protein: CASSPDRVGQPQHF
CDR3 DNA: TGTGCCAGCTCACCCGACAGGGTGGGGCAGCCCCAGCATTTT

D gene: -
V gene: TRBV30
CDR3 length: 15
clone size: -
J gene: TRBJ1-5
CDR3 protein: CAWSVEGQGTGPQHF
CDR3 DNA: TGTGCCTGGAGTGTCGAAGGGCAGGGGACGGGGCCCCAGCATTTT

D gene: TRBD1
V gene: TRBV19
CDR3 length: 14
clone size: -
J gene: TRBJ1-1
CDR3 protein: CASSTTTGYTEAFF
CDR3 DNA: TGTGCCAGTAGTACCACGACAGGGTACACTGAAGCTTTCTTT

D gene: -
V gene: TRBV6-5
CDR3 length: 16
clone size: medium-sized
J gene: TRBJ1-2
CDR3 protein: CASSFQTGAGGYGYTF
CDR3 DNA: TGTGCCAGCAGTTTCCAGACAGGAGCCGGCGGCTATGGCTACACCTTC

D gene: -
V gene: TRBV6-5
CDR3 length: 15
clone size: -
J gene: TRBJ2-6
CDR3 protein: CASWQGHSGANVLTF
CDR3 DNA: TGTGCCAGCTGGCAGGGACACTCTGGGGCCAACGTCCTGACTTTC

D gene: -
V gene: TRBV18
CDR3 length: 15
clone size: once
J gene: TRBJ2-3
CDR3 protein: CASSPMGVVSDTQYF
CDR3 DNA: TGTGCCAGCTCACCAATGGGAGTCGTTTCAGATACGCAGTATTTT

D gene: TRBD1
V gene: TRBV2
CDR3 length: 14
clone size: -
J gene: TRBJ1-6
CDR3 protein: CASNPRGFNSPLHF
CDR3 DNA: TGTGCCAGCAATCCCAGGGGGTTTAATTCACCCCTCCACTTT

D gene: TRBD1
V gene: TRBV6-6
CDR3 length: 14
clone size: -
J gene: TRBJ1-4
CDR3 protein: CASRSGGSGEKLFF
CDR3 DNA: TGTGCCAGCAGATCAGGGGGCTCGGGTGAAAAACTGTTTTTT

D gene: -
V gene: TRBV5-6
CDR3 length: 13
clone size: -
J gene: TRBJ2-5
CDR3 protein: CASSLGRVETQYF
CDR3 DNA: TGTGCCAGCAGCTTGGGGCGGGTGGAGACCCAGTACTTC

D gene: -
V gene: TRBV6-5
CDR3 length: 14
clone size: -
J gene: TRBJ1-1
CDR3 protein: CASSSNRAYTEAFF
CDR3 DNA: TGTGCCAGCAGTTCTAACAGGGCATACACTGAAGCTTTCTTT

D gene: -
V gene: TRBV7-2
CDR3 length: 17
clone size: -
J gene: TRBJ1-2
CDR3 protein: CASSFSLGGDSNYGYTF
CDR3 DNA: TGTGCCAGCAGCTTCTCACTGGGGGGGGACTCTAACTATGGCTACACCTTC

D gene: -
V gene: TRBV7-8
CDR3 length: 15
clone size: -
J gene: TRBJ1-1
CDR3 protein: CASSLAPGRDTEAFF
CDR3 DNA: TGTGCCAGCAGCTTAGCTCCGGGGAGAGACACTGAAGCTTTCTTT

D gene: TRBD1
V gene: TRBV5-1
CDR3 length: 17
clone size: -
J gene: TRBJ2-7
CDR3 protein: CASSLEGTGGSSYEQYF
CDR3 DNA: TGCGCCAGCAGCTTGGAGGGGACAGGGGGGAGCTCCTACGAGCAGTACTTC

D gene: TRBD1
V gene: TRBV3-1/TRBV3-2
CDR3 length: 16
clone size: -
J gene: TRBJ2-7
CDR3 protein: CASSSWEGTGLYEQYF
CDR3 DNA: TGTGCCAGCAGCTCATGGGAAGGGACAGGGTTATACGAGCAGTACTTC

D gene: TRBD2
V gene: TRBV11-2
CDR3 length: 15
clone size: once
J gene: TRBJ2-1
CDR3 protein: CASSPRLAGGNEQFF
CDR3 DNA: TGTGCCAGCAGCCCCCGACTAGCGGGGGGCAATGAGCAGTTCTTC

D gene: TRBD1
V gene: TRBV29-1
CDR3 length: 13
clone size: -
J gene: TRBJ1-1
CDR3 protein: CRVNRDRATEAFF
CDR3 DNA: TGCAGAGTCAATCGGGACAGGGCGACTGAAGCTTTCTTT

D gene: TRBD2
V gene: TRBV19
CDR3 length: 16
clone size: once
J gene: TRBJ2-2
CDR3 protein: CASSPLASGDTGELFF
CDR3 DNA: TGTGCCAGTAGTCCCCTTGCTAGCGGGGACACCGGGGAGCTGTTTTTT

D gene: TRBD1
V gene: TRBV9
CDR3 length: 18
clone size: few
J gene: TRBJ2-6
CDR3 protein: CASSVADEGALGANVLTF
CDR3 DNA: TGTGCCAGCAGTGTCGCGGACGAGGGGGCGCTTGGGGCCAACGTCCTGACTTTC

D gene: -
V gene: TRBV6-4
CDR3 length: 12
clone size: -
J gene: TRBJ1-1
CDR3 protein: CASSDLSSQAFF
CDR3 DNA: TGTGCCAGCAGTGATCTGTCCAGTCAAGCTTTCTTT

D gene: -
V gene: TRBV11-3
CDR3 length: 13
clone size: -
J gene: TRBJ1-4
CDR3 protein: CASSLDLREKLFF
CDR3 DNA: TGTGCCAGCAGCTTAGATCTGAGGGAAAAACTGTTTTTT

D gene: -
V gene: TRBV6-6
CDR3 length: 16
clone size: -
J gene: TRBJ2-7
CDR3 protein: CASSYPTGVPVDEQYF
CDR3 DNA: TGTGCCAGCAGTTACCCCACGGGGGTTCCGGTCGACGAGCAGTACTTC

D gene: TRBD1
V gene: TRBV29-1
CDR3 length: 14
clone size: few
J gene: TRBJ1-4
CDR3 protein: CSVEEGQGDEKLFF
CDR3 DNA: TGCAGCGTTGAGGAGGGACAGGGTGATGAAAAACTGTTTTTT

D gene: -
V gene: TRBV5-4
CDR3 length: 14
clone size: -
J gene: TRBJ2-3
CDR3 protein: CASSLGAGTDTQYF
CDR3 DNA: TGTGCCAGCAGCTTGGGGGCAGGAACAGATACGCAGTATTTT